The 27 T cell receptor beta chains below all came from one sample that was sequenced in a study of blood T cell repertoires in COVID-19. Assay: immunoSEQ multiplex PCR; the TCRdb copy retains only in-frame clones and omits some. Of more than 250,000 clones listed, about 86% were seen once; the top ten hold approximately 4%. Source material: peripheral blood. The receptor set was obtained from a man younger than 35 with active or convalescent COVID-19.

CDR3 sequence reads: CASSLGLAGPPDPSIQYF. The DNA for the CDR3 is TGTGCCAGCAGCTTGGGACTAGCGGGCCCCCCGGACCCGAGCATTCAGTACTTC. The chain is built from TRBV5-6 and TRBJ2-4, with 10 positions matching TRBD2. Germline V gene data show CDR1 as SGHDT and CDR2 as YYEEEE. The V segment lost 0 bases and the J segment 9 bases; nucleotides outside the gene matches: 15. The CDR3 extends over 18 amino acids.

This chain joins TRBV28 and TRBJ1-2, with 7 nucleotides matching TRBD1. The V gene end was trimmed by 7 bases and the J gene end by 0 bases; junction bases not matched to a gene: 5. CDR3 length: 14 amino acids. The germline gives CDR1 MDHEN, CDR2 SYDVKM. The CDR3 is CASNDRESNYGYTF. The DNA for the CDR3 is TGTGCCAGCAACGACAGGGAATCTAACTATGGCTACACCTTC.

The chain uses TRBV14 and TRBJ2-2; D not certain. Trimming took 0 bases from V and 5 from J, leaving 7 bases between them. Germline V gives CDR1 SGHDN, CDR2 FVKESK. This CDR3 has 14 amino acids. CDR3 DNA sequence: TGTGCCAGCAGCCAAGAGATCGGGACCGGGGAGCTGTTTTTT. Its protein is CASSQEIGTGELFF.

The V call is TRBV6-5, the J call TRBJ1-1, with 9 bases matching TRBD1. With V trimmed by 6 bases and J by 2 bases, 4 bases remained unmatched. The CDR3 runs to 14 residues. Germline V gene sequence: CDR1 MNHEY, CDR2 SVGAGI. CDR3 loop: CASSLQGANTEAFF. The DNA of the CDR3 is TGTGCCAGCAGCCTACAGGGGGCCAACACTGAAGCTTTCTTT.

The rearrangement joins TRBV21-1 to TRBJ2-3; the table's D call of TRBD1 was not tested on the DNA. TRBV21-1 is a listed pseudogene. The CDR3 length is 15 residues. CDR3 loop: CASSKERHSTDTQYF. The CDR3 DNA reads as TGTGCCAGCAGCAAAGAGAGACACAGCACAGATACGCAGTATTTT.

This clone came up once. DNA of the CDR3: TGTGCCAGCAGTCCCGGGATAAATCAGCCCCAGCATTTT. Translation gives CASSPGINQPQHF. The gene calls are TRBV27 and TRBJ1-5; D ambiguous. The germline CDR1 and CDR2 sequences are MNHEY and SMNVEV (reference sequence). CDR3 size: 13 residues. V lost 5 bases to trimming and J lost 4 bases, with 9 bases between them.

The table lists this clone with a count of one. The chain carries TRBV10-3 and TRBJ2-1; TRBD2 agrees at 8 bases. Germline CDR1 ENHRY, CDR2 SYGVKD. The V gene end was trimmed by 4 bases and the J gene end by 7 bases; junction bases not matched to a gene: 9. The CDR3 loop spans 15 amino acids. This chain's CDR3 is CAISGEAGGRNEQFF. The CDR3, as DNA: TGTGCCATCAGTGGGGAGGCGGGGGGACGTAATGAGCAGTTCTTC.

The chain carries TRBV19 and TRBJ2-1, with D tentatively TRBD2 (6 bases). From germline, CDR1 is LNHDA and CDR2 SQIVND (reference sequence). CDR3 length equals 11 residues. The germline V and J ends were trimmed by 10 bases and 10 bases, with 14 bases remaining between them. CDR3 loop: CAIEWGEEQFF. CDR3 nucleotide sequence: TGTGCCATAGAATGGGGGGAGGAGCAGTTCTTC.

V is TRBV19 and J is TRBJ1-2, with D unresolved. The germline gives CDR1 LNHDA, CDR2 SQIVND (reference sequence). Deletions cut 5 bases from V and 4 bases from J, with 14 bases between. The CDR3 runs to 14 residues. The CDR3 spells CASSSMSGLYGYTF. The CDR3 DNA reads as TGTGCCAGTAGTTCAATGAGCGGGCTCTATGGCTACACCTTC.

Comment on this clone: This may arise from a read error, as a much more abundant clone is one base away. J is TRBJ1-1 and V is TRBV7-3; a possible D gene is TRBD1 (6 bases). The CDR3 runs 14 residues. V was cut by 0 bases and J by 1 base, with 6 bases left in between. Looked up from germline, CDR1 is SGHTA and CDR2 is FQGTGA. The chain's CDR3 is CASSLTGGNTEAFF. Here the CDR3 DNA reads TGTGCCAGCAGCTTAACAGGGGGGAACACTGAAGCTTTCTTT.

The rearrangement joins TRBV15 to TRBJ1-6, with 7 bases fitting TRBD1. The CDR3 totals 15 residues. Germline lookup yields CDR1 LNHNV and CDR2 YYDKDF (reference sequence). V trimming: 0 bases; J trimming: 10 bases; junction bases outside the gene matches: 6. The CDR3 DNA is TGTGCCACCAGCAGAGATCTCACAGGGGCCTCACCCCTCCACTTT. Encoded protein: CATSRDLTGASPLHF.

J is TRBJ1-4 and V is TRBV7-9, with 7 bases that match TRBD1. The trim removed 1 base at V and 8 bases at J, leaving 4 bases unmatched. Per germline, CDR1 SEHNR and CDR2 FQNEAQ (reference sequence). The length of the CDR3 is 14 residues. The CDR3: CASSLGQGGEKLFF. CDR3 coding DNA: TGTGCCAGCAGCTTAGGACAGGGAGGAGAAAAACTGTTTTTT. Drawing the rest from reference TRBV7-9 and TRBJ1-4, the complete variable domain is DTGVSQNPRHKITKRGQNVTFRCDPISEHNRLYWYRQTLGQGPEFLTYFQNEAQLEKSRLLSDRFSAERPKGSFSTLEIQRTEQGDSAMYLCASSLGQGGEKLFFGSGTQLSVL.

The genes are TRBV4-1 and TRBJ2-2, with TRBD2 identical over 12 bases. The V gene's germline CDR1 is MGHRA and CDR2 YSYEKL. J lost 9 bases, V lost 6 bases, and 2 bases had no gene match. CDR3 length: 13 amino acids. This CDR3 is CASSLAGGRELFF. In nucleotides, the CDR3 is TGCGCCAGCAGTCTAGCGGGGGGGCGGGAGCTGTTTTTT.

The chain links TRBV5-1 to TRBJ1-6; 9 bases are a match to TRBD1. Trimming removed 8 bases from V and 9 bases from J; junction bases left unmatched: 9. CDR3 length equals 14 residues. Germline CDR1 SGHRS, CDR2 YFSETQ. This CDR3 reads CASTPGQGFSPLHF. The CDR3 DNA sequence: TGCGCCAGTACCCCGGGACAGGGTTTTTCACCCCTCCACTTT.

The chain recombines TRBV28 with TRBJ2-3, with TRBD2 matching 9 bases. The CDR3 contains 14 residues. The germline CDR1 and CDR2 sequences are MDHEN and SYDVKM. Germline trimming cut 9 bases from V and 2 bases from J; bases unmatched to any gene: 6. This CDR3 reads CASTERGATDTQYF. The CDR3 DNA reads as TGTGCCAGTACCGAGCGGGGGGCCACAGATACGCAGTATTTT.

The chain uses TRBV5-4 and TRBJ2-3; D possibly corresponds to TRBD2 (7 bases). Germline V gives CDR1 SGHNT, CDR2 YYREEE (reference sequence). Trimming shortened V by 7 bases and J by 2 bases, and 14 bases separated the two germline ends. This CDR3 has 14 residues. This CDR3 reads CASAAGAYTDTQYF. The CDR3 nucleotides read TGTGCCAGCGCGGCGGGGGCCTACACAGATACGCAGTATTTT.

The chain is built from TRBV5-1 and TRBJ2-7; 8 bases match TRBD2. Per germline, CDR1 SGHRS and CDR2 YFSETQ. The CDR3 extends over 14 amino acids. The junction had 6 bases not matched to a gene; V was cut back by 4 bases and J by 3 bases. The DNA for the CDR3 is TGCGCCAGCAGCCGGGAGGGTTGGGGCTACGAGCAGTACTTC. Translated: CASSREGWGYEQYF.

The rearrangement links TRBV5-1 to TRBJ2-5; 16 bases match TRBD2. Germline values: CDR1 SGHRS, CDR2 YFSETQ. This CDR3 contains 15 residues. The junction had 4 bases not matched to a gene; V was cut back by 7 bases and J by 4 bases. The CDR3 sequence: CASSGLAGGGETQYF. CDR3 sequence (DNA): TGCGCCAGCTCGGGACTAGCGGGAGGGGGAGAGACCCAGTACTTC.

The chain recombines TRBV14 with TRBJ2-3, with 11 bases identical to TRBD2. V lost 3 bases and J lost 1; bases outside the gene matches: 9. CDR1 SGHDN and CDR2 FVKESK come from the germline V gene. The CDR3 totals 18 residues. The CDR3 DNA is TGTGCCAGCAGCCACGCTCGTCAGGGACTAGCGGGCACAGATACGCAGTATTTT. This encodes CASSHARQGLAGTDTQYF.

This clone was detected many times. The V call is TRBV7-2, the J call TRBJ2-1; D ambiguous. Trimming took 1 base from V and 7 from J, leaving 8 bases between them. The CDR3 spans 13 residues. Germline assignment: CDR1 SGHTA and CDR2 FQGNSA. The chain's CDR3 is CASSLGVWNEQFF. Here the CDR3 DNA reads TGTGCCAGCAGCTTAGGAGTTTGGAATGAGCAGTTCTTC.

The J gene is TRBJ2-2, the V gene TRBV27, with D possibly being TRBD2 (5 bases). CDR1 and CDR2 from the germline V gene are MNHEY and SMNVEV (reference sequence). The CDR3 is 14 residues long. V lost 3 bases and J 7 bases, leaving 12 bases between the germline ends. The CDR3 protein is CASSFGRSNGELFF. CDR3 sequence (DNA): TGTGCCAGCAGTTTTGGGAGATCCAACGGGGAGCTGTTTTTT.

The CDR3 spells CASSVSGGASYEQYF. CDR3 nucleotide sequence: TGTGCCAGCAGTGTCTCAGGGGGCGCCTCCTACGAGCAGTACTTC. V is TRBV25-1 and J is TRBJ2-7; 8 bases are shared with TRBD1. The junction had 5 bases not matched to a gene; V was cut back by 4 bases and J by 0 bases. Germline CDR1 MGHDK, CDR2 SYGVNS. The CDR3 has 15 amino acids.

The chain couples TRBV29-1 to TRBJ2-5; 8 bases align to TRBD1. From germline, CDR1 is SQVTM and CDR2 ANQGSEA. This CDR3 comprises 12 residues. The trim removed 7 bases at V and 3 bases at J, leaving 4 bases unmatched. The CDR3 bases are TGCAGCGCCCGGACAGGGAAAGAGACCCAGTACTTC. Translation: CSARTGKETQYF.

This clone has only a few counts. This chain connects TRBV11-3 to TRBJ2-2, with no clear D. This CDR3 has 13 residues. CDR1 and CDR2 (germline): SGHNT, YENEEA. V shed 4 bases and J shed 3 bases, with 6 bases lying between them. DNA of the CDR3: TGTGCCAGCAGCTCCGAGTACACCGGGGAGCTGTTTTTT. The encoded protein is CASSSEYTGELFF.

The chain combines TRBV18 with TRBJ1-3; D unclear. Trimming left V 2 bases short and J 0 bases short, with 11 bases between. CDR1 is KGHSH, CDR2 LQKENI, per germline. The CDR3 extends over 16 amino acids. This chain's CDR3 is CASSPLLPDSGNTIYF. CDR3 DNA: TGTGCCAGCTCACCATTACTACCGGACTCTGGAAACACCATATATTTT.

The V call is TRBV24-1, the J call TRBJ1-2; D perhaps matches TRBD1 (6 bases). CDR1 and CDR2 (germline): KGHDR, SFDVKD. CDR3 size: 13 residues. Trimming cost V 9 bases and J 4 bases, with 14 bases left between them. The CDR3 protein is CATGGRGSYGYTF. The CDR3 DNA follows: TGTGCCACCGGGGGGAGGGGGAGCTATGGCTACACCTTC.

The chain couples TRBV28 to TRBJ1-3; weak D call: TRBD1 (6 bases). The CDR3 loop spans 14 amino acids. Per germline, CDR1 MDHEN and CDR2 SYDVKM. V was cut by 5 bases and J by 4 bases, with 12 bases left in between. The CDR3 sequence: CASSAGQIGNTIYF. Written as DNA, the CDR3 is TGTGCCAGCAGTGCCGGACAGATAGGAAACACCATATATTTT.